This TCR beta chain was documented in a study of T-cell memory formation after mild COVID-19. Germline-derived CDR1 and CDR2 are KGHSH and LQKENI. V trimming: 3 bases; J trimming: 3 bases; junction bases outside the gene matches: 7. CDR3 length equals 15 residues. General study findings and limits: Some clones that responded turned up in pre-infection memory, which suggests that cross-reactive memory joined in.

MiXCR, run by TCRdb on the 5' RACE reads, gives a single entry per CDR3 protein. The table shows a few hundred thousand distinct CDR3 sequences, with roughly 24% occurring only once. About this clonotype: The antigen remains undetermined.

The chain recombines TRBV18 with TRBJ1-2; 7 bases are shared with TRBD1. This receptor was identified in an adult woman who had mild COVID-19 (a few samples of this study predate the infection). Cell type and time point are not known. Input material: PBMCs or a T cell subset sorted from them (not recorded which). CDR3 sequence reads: CASSPRGQDYYGYTF. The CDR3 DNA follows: TGTGCCAGCTCACCCCGCGGACAGGATTACTATGGCTACACCTTC.